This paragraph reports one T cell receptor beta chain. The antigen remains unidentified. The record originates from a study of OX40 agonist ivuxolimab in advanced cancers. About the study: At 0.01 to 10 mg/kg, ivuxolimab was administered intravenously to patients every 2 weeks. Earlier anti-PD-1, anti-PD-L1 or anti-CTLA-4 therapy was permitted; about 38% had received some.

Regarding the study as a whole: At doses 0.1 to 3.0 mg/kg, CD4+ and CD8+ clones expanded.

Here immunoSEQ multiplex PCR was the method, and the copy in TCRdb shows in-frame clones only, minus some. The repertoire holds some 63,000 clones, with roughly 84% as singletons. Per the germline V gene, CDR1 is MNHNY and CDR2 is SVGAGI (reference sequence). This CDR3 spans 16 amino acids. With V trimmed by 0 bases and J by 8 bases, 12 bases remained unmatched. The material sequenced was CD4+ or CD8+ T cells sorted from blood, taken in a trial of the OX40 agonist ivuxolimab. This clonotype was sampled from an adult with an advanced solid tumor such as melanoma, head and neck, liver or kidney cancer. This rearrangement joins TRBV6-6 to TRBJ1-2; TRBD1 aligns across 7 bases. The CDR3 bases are TGTGCCAGCAGTTACTCGAGACGGGACAGCATTAGGGGCTACACCTTC. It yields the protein CASSYSRRDSIRGYTF.